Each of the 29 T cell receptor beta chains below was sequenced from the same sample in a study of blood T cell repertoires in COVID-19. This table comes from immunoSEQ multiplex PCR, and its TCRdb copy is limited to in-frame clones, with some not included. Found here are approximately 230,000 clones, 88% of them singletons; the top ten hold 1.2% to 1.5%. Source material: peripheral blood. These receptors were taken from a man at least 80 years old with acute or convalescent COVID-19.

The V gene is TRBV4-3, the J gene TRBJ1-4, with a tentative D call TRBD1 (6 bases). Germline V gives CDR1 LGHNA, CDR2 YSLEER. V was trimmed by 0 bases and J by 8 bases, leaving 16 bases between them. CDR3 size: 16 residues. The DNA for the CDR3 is TGCGCCAGCAGCCAAGATAGGGGGACGGCACTGGAAAAACTGTTTTTT. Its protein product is CASSQDRGTALEKLFF.

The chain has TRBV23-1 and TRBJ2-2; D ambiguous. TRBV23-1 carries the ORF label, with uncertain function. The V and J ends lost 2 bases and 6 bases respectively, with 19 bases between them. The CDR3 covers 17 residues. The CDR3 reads CASSQLSSRPRSGELFF. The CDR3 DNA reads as TGCGCCAGCAGTCAACTATCTTCCCGACCTAGGTCCGGGGAGCTGTTTTTT.

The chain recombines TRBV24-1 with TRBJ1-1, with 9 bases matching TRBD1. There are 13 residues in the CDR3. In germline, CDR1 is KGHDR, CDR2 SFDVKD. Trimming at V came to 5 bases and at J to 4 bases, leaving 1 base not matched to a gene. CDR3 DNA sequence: TGTGCCACCAGTGCGACAGGGGGCACTGAAGCTTTCTTT. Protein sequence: CATSATGGTEAFF.

The CDR3 here is CASSPNTGYQETQYF. Written as DNA, the CDR3 is TGTGCCAGCTCACCCAATACAGGGTACCAAGAGACCCAGTACTTC. This chain links TRBV18 with TRBJ2-5; possibly TRBD1 for D (6 bases). Germline loops: CDR1 KGHSH, CDR2 LQKENI. The length of the CDR3 is 15 residues. V lost 3 bases and J lost 0, with 11 bases in between.

CDR3 coding DNA: TGTGCCAGCAGTGCTTACGGGACAGCTAACTATGGCTACACCTTC. Translating it yields CASSAYGTANYGYTF. J is TRBJ1-2 and V is TRBV28, with TRBD1 matching 7 bases. V was pared by 5 bases and J by 0 bases, with 6 bases of the junction left unmatched. Germline loops: CDR1 MDHEN, CDR2 SYDVKM. This CDR3 spans 15 amino acids.

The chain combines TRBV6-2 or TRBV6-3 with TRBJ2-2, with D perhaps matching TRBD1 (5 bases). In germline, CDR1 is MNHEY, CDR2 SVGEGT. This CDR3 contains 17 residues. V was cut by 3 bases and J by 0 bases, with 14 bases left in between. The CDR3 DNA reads TGTGCCAGCAGTTATCGCACAGGAGAACCGAACACCGGGGAGCTGTTTTTT. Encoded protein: CASSYRTGEPNTGELFF.

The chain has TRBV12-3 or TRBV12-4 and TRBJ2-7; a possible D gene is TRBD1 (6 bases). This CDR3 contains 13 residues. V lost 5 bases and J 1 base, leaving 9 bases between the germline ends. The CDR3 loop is CASSLGQSYEQYF. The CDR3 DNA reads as TGTGCCAGCAGTCTAGGACAGTCCTACGAGCAGTACTTC.

CDR3 sequence: CASSERQGETDTQYF. DNA for the CDR3: TGTGCCAGCAGTGAACGTCAGGGGGAAACAGATACGCAGTATTTT. V is TRBV2 and J is TRBJ2-3; TRBD1 agrees at 7 bases. The length of the CDR3 is 15 residues. Germline assignment: CDR1 SNHLY and CDR2 FYNNEI. V shed 2 bases and J 3 bases; nucleotides not matched to a gene: 5.

Written as DNA, the CDR3 is TGTGCCAGCCAAATGGGGGGATACTATAATTCACCCCTCCACTTT. As protein: CASQMGGYYNSPLHF. The rearrangement joins TRBV28 to TRBJ1-6; maybe TRBD1 (5 bases). There are 15 residues in the CDR3. Per germline, CDR1 MDHEN and CDR2 SYDVKM. The V end lost 8 bases, the J end lost 3 bases, and 14 bases lay between the germline ends.

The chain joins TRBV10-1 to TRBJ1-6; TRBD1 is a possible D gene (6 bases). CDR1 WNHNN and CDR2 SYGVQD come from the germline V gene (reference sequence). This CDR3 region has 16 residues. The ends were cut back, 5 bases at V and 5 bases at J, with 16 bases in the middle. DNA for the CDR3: TGCGCCAGCAGTCTTAAGGCGGGGGCGAATAATTCACCCCTCCACTTT. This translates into CASSLKAGANNSPLHF.

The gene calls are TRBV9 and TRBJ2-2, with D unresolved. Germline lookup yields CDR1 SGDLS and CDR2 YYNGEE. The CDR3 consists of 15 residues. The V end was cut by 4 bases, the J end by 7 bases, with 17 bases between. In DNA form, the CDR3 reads TGTGCCAGCAGCCCCCGGGTGGTAGTGGGCGGGGAGCTGTTTTTT. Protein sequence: CASSPRVVVGGELFF.

The CDR3 DNA is TGTGCCAGCAGTGAACGGACAGGAGGGAACACTGAAGCTTTCTTT. Translated, it gives CASSERTGGNTEAFF. The V gene is TRBV25-1, the J gene TRBJ1-1; 7 positions match TRBD1. In germline, CDR1 is MGHDK, CDR2 SYGVNS. V lost 2 bases to trimming and J lost 1 base; unmatched junction nucleotides: 4. The CDR3 is 15 amino acids.

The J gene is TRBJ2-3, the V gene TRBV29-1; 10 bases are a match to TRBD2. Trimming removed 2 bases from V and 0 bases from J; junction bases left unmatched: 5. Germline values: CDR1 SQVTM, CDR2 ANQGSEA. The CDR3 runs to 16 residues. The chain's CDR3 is CSVEPAGGSSTDTQYF. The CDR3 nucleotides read TGCAGCGTTGAACCAGCGGGAGGGTCTAGCACAGATACGCAGTATTTT.

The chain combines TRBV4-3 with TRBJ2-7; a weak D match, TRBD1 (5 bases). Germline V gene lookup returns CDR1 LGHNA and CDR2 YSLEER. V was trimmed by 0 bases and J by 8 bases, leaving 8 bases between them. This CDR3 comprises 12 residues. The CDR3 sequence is CASSQDRTKQYF. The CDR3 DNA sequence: TGCGCCAGCAGCCAAGACCGGACAAAGCAGTACTTC.

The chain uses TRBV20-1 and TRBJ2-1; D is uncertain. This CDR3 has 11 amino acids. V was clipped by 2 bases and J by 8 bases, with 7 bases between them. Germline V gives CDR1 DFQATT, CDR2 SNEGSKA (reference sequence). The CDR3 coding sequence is TGCAGTGCTAGACTCTCTTATGAGCAGTTCTTC. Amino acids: CSARLSYEQFF.

The CDR3 region has the DNA TGCAGTGCCAGTAGGGGACAGGGGTTCACTGAAGCTTTCTTT. Protein: CSASRGQGFTEAFF. The chain couples TRBV20-1 to TRBJ1-1; TRBD1 matches at 10 bases. Germline V gene data show CDR1 as DFQATT and CDR2 as SNEGSKA (reference sequence). Germline trimming cut 6 bases from V and 4 bases from J; bases unmatched to any gene: 8. The CDR3 length is 14 residues.

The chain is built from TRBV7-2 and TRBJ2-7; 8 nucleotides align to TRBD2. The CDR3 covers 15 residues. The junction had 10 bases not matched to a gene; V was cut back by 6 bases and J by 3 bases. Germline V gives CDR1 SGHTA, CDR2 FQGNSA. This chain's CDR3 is CASSLSGLVGYEQYF. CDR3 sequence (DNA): TGTGCCAGCAGTCTCTCGGGACTAGTAGGCTACGAGCAGTACTTC. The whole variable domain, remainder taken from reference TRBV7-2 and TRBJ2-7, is GAGVSQSPSNKVTEKGKDVELRCDPISGHTALYWYRQSLGQGLEFLIYFQGNSAPDKSGLPSDRFSAERTGGSVSTLTIQRTQQEDSAVYLCASSLSGLVGYEQYFGPGTRLTVT.

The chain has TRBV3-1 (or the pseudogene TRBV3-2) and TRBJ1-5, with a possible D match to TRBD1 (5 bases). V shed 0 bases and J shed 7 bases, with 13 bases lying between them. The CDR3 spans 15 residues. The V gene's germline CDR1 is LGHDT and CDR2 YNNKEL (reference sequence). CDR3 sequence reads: CASSQEAGTGQPQHF. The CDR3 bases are TGTGCCAGCAGCCAAGAGGCGGGGACTGGACAGCCCCAGCATTTT.

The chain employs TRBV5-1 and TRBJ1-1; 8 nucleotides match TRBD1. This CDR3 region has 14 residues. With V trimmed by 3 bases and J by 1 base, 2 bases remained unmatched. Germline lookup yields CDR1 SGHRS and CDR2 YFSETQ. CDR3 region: CASSWTGRNTEAFF. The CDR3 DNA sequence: TGCGCCAGCAGCTGGACAGGGAGGAACACTGAAGCTTTCTTT.

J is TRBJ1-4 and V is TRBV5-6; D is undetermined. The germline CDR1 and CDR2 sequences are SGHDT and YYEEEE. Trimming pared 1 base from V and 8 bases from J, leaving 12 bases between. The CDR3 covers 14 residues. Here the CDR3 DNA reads TGTGCCAGCAGCTTGAGACCATCGCGGGAAAAACTGTTTTTT. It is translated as CASSLRPSREKLFF.

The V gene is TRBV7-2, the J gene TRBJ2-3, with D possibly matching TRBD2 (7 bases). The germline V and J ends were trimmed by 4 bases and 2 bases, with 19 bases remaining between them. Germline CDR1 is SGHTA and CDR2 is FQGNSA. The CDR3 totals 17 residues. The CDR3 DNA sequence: TGTGCCAGCAGCTCTCGGGGGCGGGAGCTACCCACAGATACGCAGTATTTT. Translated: CASSSRGRELPTDTQYF.

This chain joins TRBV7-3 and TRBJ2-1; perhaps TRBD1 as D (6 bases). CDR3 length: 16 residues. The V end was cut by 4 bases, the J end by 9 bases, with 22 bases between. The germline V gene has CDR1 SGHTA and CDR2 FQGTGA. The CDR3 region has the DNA TGTGCCAGCAGCTACTCAGCCGGGGCCCTAGGGGGTGAGCAGTTCTTC. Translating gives CASSYSAGALGGEQFF.

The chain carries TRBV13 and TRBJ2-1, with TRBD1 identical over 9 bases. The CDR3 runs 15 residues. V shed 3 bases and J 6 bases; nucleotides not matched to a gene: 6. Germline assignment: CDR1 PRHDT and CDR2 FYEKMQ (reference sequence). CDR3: CASSFLGQGINEQFF. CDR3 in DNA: TGTGCCAGCAGCTTCCTAGGACAGGGGATCAATGAGCAGTTCTTC.

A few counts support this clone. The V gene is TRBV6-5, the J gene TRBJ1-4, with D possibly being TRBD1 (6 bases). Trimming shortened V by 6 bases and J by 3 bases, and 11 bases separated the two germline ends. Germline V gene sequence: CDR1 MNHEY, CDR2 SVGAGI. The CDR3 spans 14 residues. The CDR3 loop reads CASSQTGSNEKLFF. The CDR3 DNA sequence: TGTGCCAGCAGCCAGACAGGATCTAATGAAAAACTGTTTTTT.

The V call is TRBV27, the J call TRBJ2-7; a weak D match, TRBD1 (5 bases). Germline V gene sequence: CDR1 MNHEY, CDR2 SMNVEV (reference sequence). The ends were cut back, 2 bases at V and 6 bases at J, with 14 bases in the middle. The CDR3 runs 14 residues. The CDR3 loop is CASSLIQGLGEQYF. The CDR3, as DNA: TGTGCCAGCAGTTTAATTCAGGGTCTGGGCGAGCAGTACTTC.

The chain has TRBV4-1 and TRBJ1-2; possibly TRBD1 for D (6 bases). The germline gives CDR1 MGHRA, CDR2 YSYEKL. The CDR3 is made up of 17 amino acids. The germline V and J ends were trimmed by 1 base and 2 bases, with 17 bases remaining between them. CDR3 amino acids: CASSQAPQGTENYGYTF. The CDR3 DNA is TGCGCCAGCAGCCAAGCTCCTCAGGGGACCGAAAACTATGGCTACACCTTC.

As DNA, the CDR3 is TGTGCCAGTAGTATAATTGCGTCCGAGTTCAATGAGCAGTTCTTC. It codes for CASSIIASEFNEQFF. The chain joins TRBV19 to TRBJ2-1; D is unresolved. Trimming took off 2 bases at V and 6 bases at J, with 14 bases between the two ends. This CDR3 region has 15 residues. Germline CDR1 and CDR2: LNHDA and SQIVND (reference sequence). Using reference TRBV19 and TRBJ2-1 for the parts outside the CDR3, the full variable domain is DGGITQSPKYLFRKEGQNVTLSCEQNLNHDAMYWYRQDPGQGLRLIYYSQIVNDFQKGDIAEGYSVSREKKESFPLTVTSAQKNPTAFYLCASSIIASEFNEQFFGPGTRLTVL.

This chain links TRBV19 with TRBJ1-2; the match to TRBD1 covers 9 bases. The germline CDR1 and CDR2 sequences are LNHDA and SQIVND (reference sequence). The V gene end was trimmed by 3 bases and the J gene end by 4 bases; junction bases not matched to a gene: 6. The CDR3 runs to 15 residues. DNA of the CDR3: TGTGCCAGTAGTATCTTGGCGGGACAGGGCTATGGCTACACCTTC. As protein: CASSILAGQGYGYTF.

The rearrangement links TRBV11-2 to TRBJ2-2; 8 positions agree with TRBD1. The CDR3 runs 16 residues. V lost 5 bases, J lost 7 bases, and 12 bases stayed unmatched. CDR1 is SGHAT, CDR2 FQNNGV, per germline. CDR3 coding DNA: TGTGCCAGCAGCCAACTCGGCCAGGGGGCGCACGGGGAGCTGTTTTTT. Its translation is CASSQLGQGAHGELFF.